This TCR beta chain was obtained from a study of identical twins. Whole-study results and caveats: Beta out-of-frame sequences showed weaker excess sharing between twins.

To note about this clonotype: What it recognizes is unknown.

TCRdb fed the 5' RACE reads into MiXCR, producing one record per CDR3 protein. The data hold some 1,600,000 distinct CDR3 sequences, with around a third observed a single time. The CDR3 totals 15 residues. Germline loops: CDR1 SGHKS, CDR2 YYEKEE (reference sequence). J lost 3 bases, V lost 2 bases, and 4 bases had no gene match. J is TRBJ2-1 and V is TRBV5-5; 8 nucleotides align to TRBD1. The clonotype was recovered from a newborn girl in good health. The source material was cord blood. DNA of the CDR3: TGTGCCAGCAGCTTTACAGGGGGGTTCTACAATGAGCAGTTCTTC. Protein sequence: CASSFTGGFYNEQFF.